This T cell receptor beta chain was sequenced for a study of cytomegalovirus exposure and HLA in healthy donors. Looking at the study overall: For the approximately 430 genotyped donors, approximately 83% fell within the Caucasian-associated ancestry cluster.

The PCR had 60 Vbeta and 13 Jbeta primers. Sequenced by immunoSEQ multiplex PCR; TCRdb stores in-frame clones only, minus some. The sample holds some 160,000 clones, around 78% seen once. Germline V gives CDR1 ENHRY, CDR2 SYGVKD. Trimming at V came to 4 bases and at J to 1 base, leaving 7 bases not matched to a gene. This CDR3 is built from 17 residues. The receptor comes from a man aged 40-55 years in good health and CMV-seronegative. Sequencing was performed on PBMCs. The chain is built from TRBV10-3 and TRBJ2-2; 9 bases line up with TRBD2. CDR3: CAISGTSANVNTGELFF. The CDR3 nucleotides are TGTGCCATCAGTGGGACTAGCGCCAATGTGAACACCGGGGAGCTGTTTTTT.